This T cell receptor (beta chain) was observed in a study of CD8 T cells in ankylosing spondylitis. This CDR3 contains 13 residues. Germline V CDR1 and CDR2: SGHAT, FQDESV (reference sequence). The ends were cut back, 0 bases at V and 5 bases at J, with 8 bases in the middle. With respect to this clonotype: What it binds is unknown.

Study observations and caveats: In peripheral blood, disease-linked CD8+ clones occurred at relatively low frequencies. Significant enrichment of disease-linked clones was reportedly seen in matched ankylosing spondylitis synovial fluid. Seemingly distinctive of ankylosing spondylitis blood was a TCR beta motif formed by eight highly homologous variants.

TCRdb re-called the 5' RACE reads through MiXCR, storing one row per CDR3 protein. The table records about 220,000 distinct CDR3 sequences, about 7.3% of them present only once. The gene calls are TRBV11-1 and TRBJ2-7; D perhaps matches TRBD2 (6 bases). The source is a male donor with ankylosing spondylitis. What was sequenced was blood, either unsorted or a sorted T cell fraction (not recorded which). The chain's CDR3 is CASSLAAGNEQYF. Written as DNA, the CDR3 is TGTGCCAGCAGCTTAGCGGCGGGAAACGAGCAGTACTTC.